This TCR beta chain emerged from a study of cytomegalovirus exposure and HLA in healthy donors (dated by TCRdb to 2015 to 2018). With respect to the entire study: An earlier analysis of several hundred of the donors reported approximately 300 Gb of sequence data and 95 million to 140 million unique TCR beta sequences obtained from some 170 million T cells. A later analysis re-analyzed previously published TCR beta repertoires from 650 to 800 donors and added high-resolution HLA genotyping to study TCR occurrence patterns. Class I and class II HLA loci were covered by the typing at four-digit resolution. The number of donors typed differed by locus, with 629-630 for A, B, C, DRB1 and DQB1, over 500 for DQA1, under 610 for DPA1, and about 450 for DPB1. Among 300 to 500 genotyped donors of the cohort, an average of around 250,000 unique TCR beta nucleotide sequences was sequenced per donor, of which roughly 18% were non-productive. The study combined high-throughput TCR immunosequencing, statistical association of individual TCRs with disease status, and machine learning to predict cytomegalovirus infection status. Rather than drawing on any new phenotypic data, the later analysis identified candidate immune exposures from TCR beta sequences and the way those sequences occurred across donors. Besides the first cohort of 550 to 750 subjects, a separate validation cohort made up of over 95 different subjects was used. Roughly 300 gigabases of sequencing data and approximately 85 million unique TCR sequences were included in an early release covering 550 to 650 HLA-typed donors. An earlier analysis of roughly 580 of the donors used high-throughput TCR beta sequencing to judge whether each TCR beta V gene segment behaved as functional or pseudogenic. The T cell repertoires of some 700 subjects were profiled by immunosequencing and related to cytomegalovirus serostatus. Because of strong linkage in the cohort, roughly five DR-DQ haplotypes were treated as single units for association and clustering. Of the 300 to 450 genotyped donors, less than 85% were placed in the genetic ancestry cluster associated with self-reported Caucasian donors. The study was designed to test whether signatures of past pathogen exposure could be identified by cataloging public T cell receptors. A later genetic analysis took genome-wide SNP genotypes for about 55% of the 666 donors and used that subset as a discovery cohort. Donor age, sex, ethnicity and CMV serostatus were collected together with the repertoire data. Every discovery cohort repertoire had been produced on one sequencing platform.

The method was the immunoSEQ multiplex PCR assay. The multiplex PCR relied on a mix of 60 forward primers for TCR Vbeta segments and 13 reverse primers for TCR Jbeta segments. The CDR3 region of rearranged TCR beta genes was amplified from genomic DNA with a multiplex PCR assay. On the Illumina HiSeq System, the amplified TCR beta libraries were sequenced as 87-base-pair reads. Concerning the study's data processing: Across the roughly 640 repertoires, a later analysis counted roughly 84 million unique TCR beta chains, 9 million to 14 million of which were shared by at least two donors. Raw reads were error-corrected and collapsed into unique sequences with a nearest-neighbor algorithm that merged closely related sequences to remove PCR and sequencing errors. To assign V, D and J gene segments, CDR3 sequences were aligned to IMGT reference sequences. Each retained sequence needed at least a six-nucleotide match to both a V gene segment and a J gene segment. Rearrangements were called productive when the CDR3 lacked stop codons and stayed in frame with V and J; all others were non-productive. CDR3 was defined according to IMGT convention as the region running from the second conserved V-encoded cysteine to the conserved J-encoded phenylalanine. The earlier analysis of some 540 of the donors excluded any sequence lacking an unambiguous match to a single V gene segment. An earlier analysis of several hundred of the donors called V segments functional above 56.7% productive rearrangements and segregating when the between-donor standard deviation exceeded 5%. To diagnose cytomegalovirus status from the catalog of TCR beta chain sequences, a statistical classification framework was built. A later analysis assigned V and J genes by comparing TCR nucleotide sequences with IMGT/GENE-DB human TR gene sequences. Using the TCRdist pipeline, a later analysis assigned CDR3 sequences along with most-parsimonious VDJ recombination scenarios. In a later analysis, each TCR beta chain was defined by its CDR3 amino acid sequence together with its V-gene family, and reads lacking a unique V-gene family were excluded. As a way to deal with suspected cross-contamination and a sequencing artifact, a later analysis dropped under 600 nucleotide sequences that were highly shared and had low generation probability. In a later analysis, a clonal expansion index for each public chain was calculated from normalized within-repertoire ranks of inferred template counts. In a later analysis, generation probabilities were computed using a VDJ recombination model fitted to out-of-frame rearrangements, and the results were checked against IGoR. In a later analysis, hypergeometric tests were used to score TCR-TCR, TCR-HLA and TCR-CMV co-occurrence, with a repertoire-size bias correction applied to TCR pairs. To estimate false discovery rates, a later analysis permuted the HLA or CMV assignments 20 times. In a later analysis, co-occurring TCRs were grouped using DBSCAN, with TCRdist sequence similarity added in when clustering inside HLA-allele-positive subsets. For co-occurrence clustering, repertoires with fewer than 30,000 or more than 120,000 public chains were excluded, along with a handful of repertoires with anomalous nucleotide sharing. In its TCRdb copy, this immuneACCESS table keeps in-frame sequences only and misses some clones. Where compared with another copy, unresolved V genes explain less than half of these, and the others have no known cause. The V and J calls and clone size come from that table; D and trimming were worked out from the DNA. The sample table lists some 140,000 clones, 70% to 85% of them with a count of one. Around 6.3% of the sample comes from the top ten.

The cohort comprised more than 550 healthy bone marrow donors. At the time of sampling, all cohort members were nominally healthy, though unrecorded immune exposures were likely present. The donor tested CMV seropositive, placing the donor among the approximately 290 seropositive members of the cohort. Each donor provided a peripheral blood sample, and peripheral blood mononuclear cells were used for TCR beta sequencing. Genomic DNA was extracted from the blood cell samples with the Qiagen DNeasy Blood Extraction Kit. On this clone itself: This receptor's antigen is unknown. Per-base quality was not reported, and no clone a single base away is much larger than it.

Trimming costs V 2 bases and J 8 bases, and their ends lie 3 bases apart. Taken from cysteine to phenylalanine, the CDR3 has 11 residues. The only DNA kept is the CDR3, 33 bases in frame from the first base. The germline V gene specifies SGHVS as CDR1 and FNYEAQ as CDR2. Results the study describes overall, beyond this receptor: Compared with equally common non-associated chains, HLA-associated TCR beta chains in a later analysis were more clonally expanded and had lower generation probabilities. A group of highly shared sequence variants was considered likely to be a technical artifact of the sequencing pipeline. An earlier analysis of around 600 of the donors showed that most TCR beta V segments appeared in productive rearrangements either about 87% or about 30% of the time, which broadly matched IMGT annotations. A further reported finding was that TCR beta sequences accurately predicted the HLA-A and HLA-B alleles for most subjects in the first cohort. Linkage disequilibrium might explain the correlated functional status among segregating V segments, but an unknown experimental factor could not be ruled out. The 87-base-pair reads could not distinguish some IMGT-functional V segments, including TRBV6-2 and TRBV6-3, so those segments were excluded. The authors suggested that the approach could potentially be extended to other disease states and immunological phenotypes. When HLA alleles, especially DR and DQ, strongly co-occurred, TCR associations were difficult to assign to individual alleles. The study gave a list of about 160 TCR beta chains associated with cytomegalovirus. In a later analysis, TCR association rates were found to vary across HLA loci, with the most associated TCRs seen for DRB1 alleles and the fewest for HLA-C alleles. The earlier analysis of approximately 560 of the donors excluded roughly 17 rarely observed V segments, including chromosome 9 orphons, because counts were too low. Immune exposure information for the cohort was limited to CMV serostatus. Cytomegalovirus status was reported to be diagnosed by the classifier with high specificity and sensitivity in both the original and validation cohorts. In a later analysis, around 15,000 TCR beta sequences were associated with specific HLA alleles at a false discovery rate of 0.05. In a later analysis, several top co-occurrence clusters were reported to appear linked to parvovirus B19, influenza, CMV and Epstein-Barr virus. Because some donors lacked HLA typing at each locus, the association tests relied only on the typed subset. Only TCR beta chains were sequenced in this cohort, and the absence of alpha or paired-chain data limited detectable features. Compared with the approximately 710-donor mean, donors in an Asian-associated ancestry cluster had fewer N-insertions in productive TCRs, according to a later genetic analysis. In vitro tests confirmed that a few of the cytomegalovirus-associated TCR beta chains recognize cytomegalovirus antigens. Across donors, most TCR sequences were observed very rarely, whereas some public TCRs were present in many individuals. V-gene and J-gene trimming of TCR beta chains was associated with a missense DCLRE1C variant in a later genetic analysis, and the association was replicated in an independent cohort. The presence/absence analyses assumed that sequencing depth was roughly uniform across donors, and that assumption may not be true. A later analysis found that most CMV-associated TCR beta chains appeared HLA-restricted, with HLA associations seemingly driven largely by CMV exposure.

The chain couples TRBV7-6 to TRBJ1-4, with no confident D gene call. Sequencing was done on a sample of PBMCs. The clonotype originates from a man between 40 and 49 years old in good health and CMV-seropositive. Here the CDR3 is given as CASSLQEKLFF. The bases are TGTGCCAGCAGCTTACAGGAAAAACTGTTTTTT.